This T cell receptor (beta chain) was documented in a study of T cell responses to AZD1222 COVID-19 vaccine. Clones were sequenced by immunoSEQ multiplex PCR, and TCRdb holds only the in-frame ones, with some missing. The sample lists roughly 99,000 clones, roughly 90% occurring once. The ends were cut back, 6 bases at V and 0 bases at J, with 9 bases in the middle. Per germline, CDR1 MDHEN and CDR2 SYDVKM. This CDR3 is 15 amino acids long. The sequence came from an adult in good health. This rearrangement joins TRBV28 to TRBJ1-6, with D unresolved. Sequencing used peripheral blood, obtained on day 0 of AZD1222 vaccination. The CDR3 protein is CASRGESSYNSPLHF. CDR3 coding DNA: TGTGCCAGCAGAGGAGAGAGCTCCTATAATTCACCCCTCCACTTT.